Below are 18 T cell receptor beta chains sequenced from a single sample in a study of blood T cell repertoires in COVID-19. Assay used: immunoSEQ multiplex PCR; TCRdb lists only in-frame clones, some missing. The table records over 350,000 clones, 91% of them present only once. Specimen: PBMCs or T cells enriched from blood (not recorded which). These receptors came from a woman aged 40 to 50 who had been exposed to COVID-19.

The rearrangement uses TRBV27 and TRBJ2-7; 13 nucleotides agree with TRBD2. J was trimmed by 12 bases and V by 6 bases; bases with no gene match: 26. CDR1 and CDR2 from the germline V gene are MNHEY and SMNVEV (reference sequence). The CDR3 contains 19 residues. DNA of the CDR3: TGTGCCAGCAGCCGCAGCCCCACCAGACTAGCGGGGGGCCCTAGCATAATGTACTTC. Translation gives CASSRSPTRLAGGPSIMYF.

As concerns this clone: Other DNA sequences in this sample translate to the same CDR3. The chain couples TRBV24-1 to TRBJ1-2; 9 bases align to TRBD1. The V gene end was trimmed by 3 bases and the J gene end by 4 bases; junction bases not matched to a gene: 5. Germline loops: CDR1 KGHDR, CDR2 SFDVKD. CDR3 length: 15 amino acids. The CDR3 DNA is TGTGCCACCAGTGATCCGGGACAGGGAGCCTATGGCTACACCTTC. Translated: CATSDPGQGAYGYTF.

The rearrangement links TRBV23-1 to TRBJ1-1; D may be TRBD1 (6 bases). TRBV23-1 has ORF status, its function being uncertain. V lost 5 bases, J lost 5 bases, and 15 bases lay in between. This CDR3 region has 14 residues. The CDR3 sequence is CASSCGRGGTEAFF. CDR3 in DNA: TGCGCCAGCAGTTGCGGCAGGGGAGGGACTGAAGCTTTCTTT.

The chain couples TRBV30 to TRBJ1-2; D gene unclear. Germline V CDR1 and CDR2: GTSNPN, SVGIG (reference sequence). The CDR3 totals 11 residues. The CDR3 coding sequence is TGTGGTCACGGGTTCGGCTATGGCTACACCTTC. Encoded protein: CGHGFGYGYTF.

This clone was seen only a few times. The chain combines TRBV9 with TRBJ1-2; 8 positions agree with TRBD1. This CDR3 contains 14 residues. Germline V lookup: CDR1 SGDLS, CDR2 YYNGEE. After removal of 3 bases from V and 5 bases from J, the junction contained 6 bases not matched to a gene. The CDR3 is CASSEDRAVYGYTF. As DNA, the CDR3 is TGTGCCAGCAGCGAGGACAGGGCGGTTTATGGCTACACCTTC.

This chain links TRBV19 with TRBJ1-5, with 8 positions matching TRBD1. The junction had 5 bases not matched to a gene; V was cut back by 6 bases and J by 4 bases. Looked up from germline, CDR1 is LNHDA and CDR2 is SQIVND (reference sequence). This CDR3 spans 14 amino acids. The CDR3 reads CASSGQGWNQPQHF. The CDR3 DNA reads as TGTGCCAGTAGCGGACAGGGCTGGAATCAGCCCCAGCATTTT.

This chain joins TRBV10-1 and TRBJ2-2; maybe TRBD2 (6 bases). The CDR3 is 16 residues long. V was pared by 0 bases and J by 5 bases, with 13 bases between. Germline loops: CDR1 WNHNN, CDR2 SYGVQD (reference sequence). The CDR3 loop reads CASSESRAGRTGELFF. DNA of the CDR3: TGCGCCAGCAGTGAGTCGAGGGCGGGAAGGACCGGGGAGCTGTTTTTT.

V gene TRBV7-9 combines with J gene TRBJ2-7; 7 bases fit TRBD2. From germline, CDR1 is SEHNR and CDR2 FQNEAQ (reference sequence). V shed 5 bases and J 6 bases; nucleotides not matched to a gene: 7. The CDR3 has 13 residues. CDR3 in DNA: TGTGCCAGCAGCCGCGGGGGTGAAGGCGAGCAGTACTTC. Its translation is CASSRGGEGEQYF.

The rearrangement links TRBV6-1 to TRBJ1-5, with D possibly being TRBD1 (5 bases). Per germline, CDR1 MNHNS and CDR2 SASEGT. The CDR3 is 14 amino acids. V dropped 1 base and J dropped 3 bases, with 7 bases sitting between them. The CDR3 DNA is TGTGCCAGCAGTGAAGGGGGCTACAATCAGCCCCAGCATTTT. Residues: CASSEGGYNQPQHF.

The chain couples TRBV9 to TRBJ2-5; 7 bases match TRBD1. V dropped 0 bases and J dropped 4; count of bases not matched to a gene: 3. Germline V gene data show CDR1 as SGDLS and CDR2 as YYNGEE. The CDR3 covers 14 residues. The CDR3 loop is CASSVEGGGETQYF. The CDR3 DNA reads TGTGCCAGCAGCGTAGAAGGGGGCGGAGAGACCCAGTACTTC.

V and J are TRBV11-2 and TRBJ1-1; D is possibly TRBD1 (5 bases). The V end lost 4 bases, the J end lost 11 bases, and 23 bases lay between the germline ends. The CDR3 is 15 amino acids. Germline CDR1 SGHAT, CDR2 FQNNGV. In DNA form, the CDR3 reads TGTGCCAGCAGCTCTCGCGGACAACTAACCCTGGCCGCTTTCTTT. This encodes CASSSRGQLTLAAFF.

In this sample, this clone turned up a few times. The chain joins TRBV30 to TRBJ1-5, with 10 bases aligning to TRBD1. The CDR3 is made up of 16 amino acids. V lost 2 bases, J lost 4 bases, and 8 bases stayed unmatched. Germline CDR1 reads GTSNPN; CDR2 reads SVGIG (reference sequence). As DNA, the CDR3 is TGTGCCTGGAGTCGACAGGGGGCGTGGGGTAATCAGCCCCAGCATTTT. Translating it yields CAWSRQGAWGNQPQHF.

V gene TRBV19 combines with J gene TRBJ2-1; D might be TRBD2 (6 bases). Germline loops: CDR1 LNHDA, CDR2 SQIVND (reference sequence). The CDR3 contains 13 residues. Trimming pared 10 bases from V and 10 bases from J, leaving 20 bases between. The CDR3 region is CATRREKSGEQFF. The CDR3 DNA reads TGTGCCACTAGACGGGAGAAGTCTGGGGAGCAGTTCTTC.

This chain connects TRBV19 to TRBJ2-3; unclear D gene. The CDR3 runs to 12 residues. The germline gives CDR1 LNHDA, CDR2 SQIVND (reference sequence). V was pared by 3 bases and J by 4 bases, with 5 bases between. DNA for the CDR3: TGTGCCAGTAGTATTCGGGCAGATACGCAGTATTTT. It yields the protein CASSIRADTQYF.

V and J are TRBV5-1 and TRBJ1-1; a weak D match, TRBD1 (5 bases). Germline CDR1 SGHRS, CDR2 YFSETQ. This CDR3 has 13 residues. The V end lost 3 bases, the J end lost 6 bases, and 12 bases lay between the germline ends. The chain's CDR3 is CASSWDSRSEAFF. CDR3 DNA: TGCGCCAGCAGCTGGGACTCCCGTTCTGAAGCTTTCTTT.

The rearrangement joins TRBV11-2 to TRBJ2-5, with 10 bases aligning to TRBD1. Germline lookup yields CDR1 SGHAT and CDR2 FQNNGV. This CDR3 contains 13 residues. Losses at the gene ends were 5 bases for V and 4 bases for J; bases not matched to a gene: 1. CDR3 in amino acids: CASSRDRGETQYF. The CDR3 DNA sequence: TGTGCCAGCAGCCGGGACAGGGGAGAGACCCAGTACTTC.

The V call is TRBV2, the J call TRBJ1-4; TRBD1 might be the D (6 bases). The germline V gene has CDR1 SNHLY and CDR2 FYNNEI. V shed 6 bases and J shed 0 bases, with 14 bases lying between them. The CDR3 extends over 16 amino acids. The CDR3 is CASRRKKGATNEKLFF. The CDR3 DNA sequence: TGTGCCAGCAGGCGGAAGAAGGGGGCAACTAATGAAAAACTGTTTTTT.

The gene calls are TRBV5-1 and TRBJ1-1; weak D call: TRBD1 (5 bases). V was pared by 1 base and J by 0 bases, with 10 bases between. Germline loops: CDR1 SGHRS, CDR2 YFSETQ. The CDR3 length is 15 residues. This CDR3 reads CASSLYAGMNTEAFF. The CDR3 bases are TGCGCCAGCAGCTTGTATGCAGGGATGAACACTGAAGCTTTCTTT. Based on the CDR3 plus reference TRBV5-1 and TRBJ1-1, the full variable domain is KAGVTQTPRYLIKTRGQQVTLSCSPISGHRSVSWYQQTPGQGLQFLFEYFSETQRNKGNFPGRFSGRQFSNSRSEMNVSTLELGDSALYLCASSLYAGMNTEAFFGQGTRLTVV.